Listed below are T cell receptor beta chains from one sample, sequenced in a study of cytomegalovirus exposure and HLA in healthy donors. The assay was immunoSEQ multiplex PCR, and TCRdb's table has in-frame clones only and misses some. Of approximately 140,000 clones listed, approximately 85% are singletons. The sequenced material came from PBMCs. These TCRs come from a boy younger than 18 in good health and CMV-seronegative. The CDR3 runs from the conserved cysteine through the conserved F or W. The order of the fields is D gene, J gene, V gene, clone size, CDR3 protein, CDR3 DNA. A D gene is named only where the DNA matches it firmly. Clone sizes are given selectively: once, few, many, or a class where the clone is expanded.

d_call: .
j_call: TRBJ1-2
v_call: TRBV6-5
clone_size: .
cdr3_aa: CASSYQGNGYTF
cdr3_nt: TGTGCCAGCAGTTACCAGGGGAACGGCTACACCTTC

d_call: .
j_call: TRBJ2-7
v_call: TRBV6-5
clone_size: .
cdr3_aa: CASSSQYEQYF
cdr3_nt: TGTGCCAGCAGTTCCCAATACGAGCAGTACTTC

d_call: TRBD1
j_call: TRBJ2-2
v_call: TRBV4-1
clone_size: .
cdr3_aa: CASSQAGTGGTGELFF
cdr3_nt: TGCGCCAGCAGCCAAGCCGGGACAGGGGGTACCGGGGAGCTGTTTTTT

d_call: .
j_call: TRBJ1-1
v_call: TRBV27
clone_size: .
cdr3_aa: CASSLLTGRDTEAFF
cdr3_nt: TGTGCCAGCAGTTTATTGACCGGGAGGGACACTGAAGCTTTCTTT

d_call: .
j_call: TRBJ1-2
v_call: TRBV29-1
clone_size: .
cdr3_aa: CSVSGSGYGYTF
cdr3_nt: TGCAGCGTTTCAGGGTCGGGCTATGGCTACACCTTC

d_call: .
j_call: TRBJ1-6
v_call: TRBV5-1
clone_size: .
cdr3_aa: CASSLPGVGSPLHF
cdr3_nt: TGCGCCAGCAGCTTGCCGGGGGTCGGTTCACCCCTCCACTTT

d_call: TRBD2
j_call: TRBJ2-7
v_call: TRBV5-6
clone_size: .
cdr3_aa: CASSLRLAGYEQYF
cdr3_nt: TGTGCCAGCAGCTTGCGGCTAGCGGGTTACGAGCAGTACTTC

d_call: .
j_call: TRBJ1-1
v_call: TRBV7-9
clone_size: few
cdr3_aa: CASSRTGEAFF
cdr3_nt: TGTGCCAGCAGCCGCACAGGTGAAGCTTTCTTT

d_call: TRBD2
j_call: TRBJ2-5
v_call: TRBV27
clone_size: .
cdr3_aa: CASSTDAGTSESRETQYF
cdr3_nt: TGTGCCAGCAGTACAGACGCCGGGACTAGCGAATCAAGAGAGACCCAGTACTTC

d_call: TRBD2
j_call: TRBJ2-7
v_call: TRBV25-1
clone_size: .
cdr3_aa: CASSESVPTSGYYEQYF
cdr3_nt: TGTGCCAGCAGTGAATCCGTCCCGACTAGCGGATACTACGAGCAGTACTTC

d_call: TRBD1
j_call: TRBJ2-1
v_call: TRBV11-3
clone_size: .
cdr3_aa: CASAAGTGDYNEQFF
cdr3_nt: TGTGCCAGCGCTGCCGGGACAGGAGACTACAATGAGCAGTTCTTC

d_call: .
j_call: TRBJ2-7
v_call: TRBV2
clone_size: once
cdr3_aa: CASSGEERSLYEQYF
cdr3_nt: TGTGCCAGCAGTGGTGAGGAGCGAAGTTTGTACGAGCAGTACTTC